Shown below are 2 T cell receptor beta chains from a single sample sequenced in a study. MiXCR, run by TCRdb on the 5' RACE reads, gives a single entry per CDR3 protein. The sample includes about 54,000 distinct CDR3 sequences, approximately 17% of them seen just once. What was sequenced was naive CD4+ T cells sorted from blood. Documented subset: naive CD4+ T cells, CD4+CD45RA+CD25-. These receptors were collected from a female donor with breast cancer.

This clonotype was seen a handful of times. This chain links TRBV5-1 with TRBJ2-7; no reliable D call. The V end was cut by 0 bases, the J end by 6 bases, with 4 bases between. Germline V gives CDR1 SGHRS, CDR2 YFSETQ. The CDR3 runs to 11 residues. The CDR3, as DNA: TGCGCCAGCAGCTTGGAGGGCGAGCAGTACTTC. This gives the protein CASSLEGEQYF.

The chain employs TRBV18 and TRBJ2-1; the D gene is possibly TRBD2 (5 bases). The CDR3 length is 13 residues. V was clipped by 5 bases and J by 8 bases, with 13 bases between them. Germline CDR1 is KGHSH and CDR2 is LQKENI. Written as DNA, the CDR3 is TGTGCCAGCTCAACTTTCTCTAGCCATGAGCAGTTCTTC. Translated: CASSTFSSHEQFF.